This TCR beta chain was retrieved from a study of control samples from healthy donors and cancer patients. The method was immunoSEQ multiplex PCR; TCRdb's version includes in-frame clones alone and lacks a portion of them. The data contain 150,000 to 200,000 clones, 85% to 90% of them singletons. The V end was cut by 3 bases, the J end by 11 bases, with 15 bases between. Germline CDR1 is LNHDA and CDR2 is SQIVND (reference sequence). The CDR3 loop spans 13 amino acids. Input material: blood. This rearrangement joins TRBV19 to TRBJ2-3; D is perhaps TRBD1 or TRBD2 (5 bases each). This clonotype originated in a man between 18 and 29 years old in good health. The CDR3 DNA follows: TGTGCCAGTAGTATGGACCGGGGACCGAAGCAGTATTTT. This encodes CASSMDRGPKQYF.